Each of the 30 T cell receptor beta chains below was sequenced from the same sample in a study of OX40 agonist ivuxolimab in advanced cancers. Assay used: immunoSEQ multiplex PCR; TCRdb lists only in-frame clones, some missing. The repertoire holds 31,000 or so clones, with around nine tenths as singletons. Material: CD4+ or CD8+ T cells sorted from blood, obtained in a trial of the OX40 agonist ivuxolimab. These receptors were collected from an adult with an advanced solid tumor such as melanoma, head and neck, liver or kidney cancer.

The V gene is TRBV6-5, the J gene TRBJ1-6; D remains unclear. V was cut by 0 bases and J by 6 bases, with 12 bases left in between. The length of the CDR3 is 16 residues. Germline lookup yields CDR1 MNHEY and CDR2 SVGAGI. CDR3 amino acids: CASSYSMGSANSPLHF. CDR3 nucleotides: TGTGCCAGCAGTTACTCGATGGGTTCTGCTAATTCACCCCTCCACTTT.

CDR3 loop: CASSAGLTGTGREQYF. As DNA, the CDR3 is TGTGCCAGCAGTGCGGGATTGACCGGGACAGGGCGCGAGCAGTACTTC. This chain connects TRBV25-1 to TRBJ2-7; TRBD1 aligns across 9 bases. Germline assignment: CDR1 MGHDK and CDR2 SYGVNS. J was trimmed by 6 bases and V by 4 bases; bases with no gene match: 13. The CDR3 contains 16 residues.

This chain links TRBV7-9 with TRBJ2-6, with D perhaps matching TRBD1 (6 bases). This CDR3 is built from 17 residues. V was shortened by 7 bases and J by 0 bases, with 16 bases between the two germline ends. Germline V gives CDR1 SEHNR, CDR2 FQNEAQ (reference sequence). The CDR3: CASTMTGSPSGANVLTF. DNA of the CDR3: TGTGCCAGCACCATGACAGGAAGTCCCTCTGGGGCCAACGTCCTGACTTTC.

The chain joins TRBV27 to TRBJ1-2, with TRBD1 matching over 10 bases. Germline CDR1 is MNHEY and CDR2 is SMNVEV (reference sequence). The CDR3 spans 15 residues. Trimming at V came to 6 bases and at J to 2 bases, leaving 6 bases not matched to a gene. The CDR3 loop is CASSGTGEGNYGYTF. As DNA, the CDR3 is TGTGCCAGCAGCGGGACAGGGGAGGGGAACTATGGCTACACCTTC.

The V call is TRBV10-3, the J call TRBJ2-5; the D is unclear. CDR3 size: 13 residues. Germline CDR1 reads ENHRY; CDR2 reads SYGVKD. The ends were cut back, 0 bases at V and 5 bases at J, with 7 bases in the middle. The CDR3 bases are TGTGCCATCAGTGAGTCGGCCGCCGAGACCCAGTACTTC. It encodes CAISESAAETQYF.

The chain uses TRBV19 and TRBJ1-1; D call uncertain. V was clipped by 6 bases and J by 1 base, with 12 bases between them. CDR1 is LNHDA and CDR2 is SQIVND in the germline V gene (reference sequence). This CDR3 is 14 amino acids long. The DNA of the CDR3 is TGTGCCAGTAGCCGTGCAGCCGAGAACACTGAAGCTTTCTTT. The encoded protein is CASSRAAENTEAFF.

The chain employs TRBV5-4 and TRBJ2-3; possible D gene TRBD2, 6 bases. The CDR3 is 14 amino acids. Trimming shortened V by 7 bases and J by 4 bases, and 16 bases separated the two germline ends. The V gene's germline CDR1 is SGHNT and CDR2 YYREEE (reference sequence). CDR3 sequence reads: CASDGAGPSDTQYF. In DNA, the CDR3 is TGTGCCAGCGATGGGGCGGGACCTTCAGATACGCAGTATTTT. Together with reference TRBV5-4 and TRBJ2-3, the CDR3 gives the full variable domain: ETGVTQSPTHLIKTRGQQVTLRCSSQSGHNTVSWYQQALGQGPQFIFQYYREEENGRGNFPPRFSGLQFPNYSSELNVNALELDDSALYLCASDGAGPSDTQYFGPGTRLTVL.

This clone was seen a handful of times. Compared with germline, one end of the junction differs, possibly owing to a read error. The genes are TRBV7-7 and TRBJ2-7; 7 bases are shared with TRBD1. Germline V gives CDR1 SSHAT, CDR2 FNYEAQ (reference sequence). This CDR3 is 13 amino acids long. This CDR3 reads CASSLEQGNEQYF. The CDR3 DNA sequence: TGTGCTAGCAGCTTAGAACAGGGGAACGAGCAGTACTTC.

The gene calls are TRBV28 and TRBJ2-7; D possibly corresponds to TRBD2 (6 bases). CDR3 length equals 12 residues. V was cut by 5 bases and J by 3 bases, with 8 bases left in between. CDR1 is MDHEN, CDR2 SYDVKM, per germline. The CDR3 sequence is CASSQEGYEQYF. In DNA form, the CDR3 reads TGTGCCAGCAGTCAGGAGGGCTACGAGCAGTACTTC.

This chain joins TRBV28 and TRBJ2-3; 8 nucleotides agree with TRBD2. J gave up 6 bases and V 7 bases, and 12 bases lay outside the gene matches. CDR1 is MDHEN and CDR2 is SYDVKM in the germline V gene. CDR3 length: 15 amino acids. The CDR3 protein is CASTLLADSLDTQYF. The CDR3 bases are TGTGCCAGCACCTTACTAGCGGATTCCTTGGATACGCAGTATTTT. The full variable domain, rest sourced from reference TRBV28 and TRBJ2-3, is DVKVTQSSRYLVKRTGEKVFLECVQDMDHENMFWYRQDPGLGLRLIYFSYDVKMKEKGDIPEGYSVSREKKERFSLILESASTNQTSMYLCASTLLADSLDTQYFGPGTRLTVL.

The J gene is TRBJ1-4, the V gene TRBV6-5; 7 nucleotides align to TRBD1. The germline V gene encodes CDR1 MNHEY and CDR2 SVGAGI. There are 14 residues in the CDR3. Trimming removed 2 bases from V and 10 bases from J; junction bases left unmatched: 7. Here the CDR3 reads CASSYDREVAKLFF. CDR3 sequence (DNA): TGTGCCAGCAGTTACGACAGGGAAGTAGCAAAACTGTTTTTT.

The chain has TRBV7-9 and TRBJ1-5; no reliable D call. The ends were cut back, 1 base at V and 5 bases at J, with 6 bases in the middle. Per the germline V gene, CDR1 is SEHNR and CDR2 is FQNEAQ (reference sequence). The CDR3 has 13 amino acids. The CDR3: CASSLGTDQPQHF. The DNA for the CDR3 is TGTGCCAGCAGCTTAGGCACGGATCAGCCCCAGCATTTT.

The chain joins TRBV6-5 to TRBJ1-1; D uncertain. CDR3 length equals 12 residues. Germline CDR1 and CDR2: MNHEY and SVGAGI. V shed 5 bases and J shed 1 base, with 5 bases lying between them. The DNA of the CDR3 is TGTGCCAGCAGTGTAGGGAACACTGAAGCTTTCTTT. This encodes CASSVGNTEAFF.

The chain is built from TRBV7-9 and TRBJ2-1; 9 bases match TRBD2. V gave up 5 bases and J gave up 7 bases; unmatched junction bases: 9. The V gene's germline CDR1 is SEHNR and CDR2 FQNEAQ (reference sequence). The CDR3 consists of 15 residues. The CDR3 region has the DNA TGTGCCAGCAGCCCCCCTAGCGGGGTTGTAAATGAGCAGTTCTTC. Translated, it gives CASSPPSGVVNEQFF.

This clone has just one count. The chain couples TRBV7-9 to TRBJ1-2; D may be TRBD1 (6 bases). There are 12 residues in the CDR3. Germline V gene lookup returns CDR1 SEHNR and CDR2 FQNEAQ (reference sequence). V lost 4 bases, J lost 8 bases, and 11 bases lay in between. CDR3 in amino acids: CASSSSGEGYTF. The CDR3 DNA sequence: TGTGCCAGCAGCTCCTCAGGGGAGGGCTACACCTTC.

The chain couples TRBV6-6 to TRBJ2-1, with 7 nucleotides matching TRBD1. Looked up from germline, CDR1 is MNHNY and CDR2 is SVGAGI (reference sequence). The V gene end was trimmed by 2 bases and the J gene end by 3 bases; junction bases not matched to a gene: 4. CDR3 length: 15 amino acids. Here the CDR3 DNA reads TGTGCCAGCAGTTACAGCCAGGGGGACTACAATGAGCAGTTCTTC. It codes for CASSYSQGDYNEQFF.

V usage is TRBV5-4 and J usage is TRBJ2-5; D may correspond to TRBD1 or TRBD2 (5 bases each). The germline gives CDR1 SGHNT, CDR2 YYREEE (reference sequence). The CDR3 contains 15 residues. The V end was cut by 2 bases, the J end by 0 bases, with 11 bases between. For the CDR3, the DNA is TGTGCCAGCAGCTTCGGGACCAGGTACCAAGAGACCCAGTACTTC. This sequence encodes CASSFGTRYQETQYF.

CDR3 amino acids: CASSVAAGGFNEQYF. The CDR3 region has the DNA TGTGCCAGCAGCGTAGCGGCGGGAGGCTTTAACGAGCAGTACTTC. This chain links TRBV9 with TRBJ2-7; TRBD2 matches 8 bases. This CDR3 has 15 amino acids. V was pared by 0 bases and J by 5 bases, with 7 bases of the junction left unmatched. Looked up from germline, CDR1 is SGDLS and CDR2 is YYNGEE.

This chain connects TRBV10-3 to TRBJ2-3, with D perhaps matching TRBD2 (6 bases). CDR1 and CDR2 (germline): ENHRY, SYGVKD. V was clipped by 4 bases and J by 7 bases, with 21 bases between them. The CDR3 runs 16 residues. Here the CDR3 reads CAISGPGGSGDNTQYF. CDR3 nucleotide sequence: TGTGCCATCAGTGGGCCCGGGGGTTCGGGCGACAATACGCAGTATTTT.

This chain joins TRBV12-2 and TRBJ2-1; the tabulated D call, TRBD1, remains unverified against the DNA. TRBV12-2 is an annotated pseudogene. The CDR3 has 8 amino acids. The chain's CDR3 is CASQEQFF. In nucleotides, the CDR3 is TGTGCAAGCCAGGAGCAGTTCTTC.

The V gene is TRBV10-3, the J gene TRBJ2-7; D is possibly TRBD1 (6 bases). This CDR3 is built from 13 residues. V was shortened by 4 bases and J by 6 bases, with 13 bases between the two germline ends. Germline V gene sequence: CDR1 ENHRY, CDR2 SYGVKD. CDR3 loop: CAISALGQPEQYF. CDR3 nucleotide sequence: TGTGCCATCAGTGCCTTGGGACAACCCGAGCAGTACTTC.

The chain carries TRBV13 and TRBJ1-3; no clear D. This CDR3 has 17 residues. Germline-derived CDR1 and CDR2 are PRHDT and FYEKMQ (reference sequence). The ends were cut back, 0 bases at V and 2 bases at J, with 14 bases in the middle. The CDR3 sequence is CASSLGERTYPGNTIYF. Here the CDR3 DNA reads TGTGCCAGCAGCTTAGGCGAACGGACGTACCCTGGAAACACCATATATTTT. Full variable domain (missing parts from reference TRBV13 and TRBJ1-3): AAGVIQSPRHLIKEKRETATLKCYPIPRHDTVYWYQQGPGQDPQFLISFYEKMQSDKGSIPDRFSAQQFSDYHSELNMSSLELGDSALYFCASSLGERTYPGNTIYFGEGSWLTVV.

The J gene is TRBJ2-7, the V gene TRBV9; the match to TRBD1 covers 7 bases. CDR3 length equals 14 residues. Germline V gene sequence: CDR1 SGDLS, CDR2 YYNGEE. V shed 4 bases and J 5 bases; nucleotides not matched to a gene: 9. The DNA of the CDR3 is TGTGCCAGCAGCCTGACCCCCGACAGGGACGAGCAGTACTTC. Amino acids: CASSLTPDRDEQYF. Variable domain in full (rest from reference TRBV9 and TRBJ2-7): DSGVTQTPKHLITATGQRVTLRCSPRSGDLSVYWYQQSLDQGLQFLIQYYNGEERAKGNILERFSAQQFPDLHSELNLSSLELGDSALYFCASSLTPDRDEQYFGPGTRLTVT.

This clone was picked up one time. The chain joins TRBV7-9 to TRBJ1-5, with D perhaps TRBD1 (5 bases). The V gene's germline CDR1 is SEHNR and CDR2 FQNEAQ (reference sequence). V was shortened by 4 bases and J by 3 bases, with 13 bases between the two germline ends. The CDR3 is made up of 15 amino acids. The CDR3 spells CASSYGQGSNQPQHF. CDR3 nucleotides: TGTGCCAGCAGCTACGGGCAGGGCTCCAATCAGCCCCAGCATTTT.

The chain recombines TRBV21-1 with TRBJ2-5. TRBV21-1 is a listed pseudogene. This CDR3 spans 14 amino acids. CDR3 loop: CASSKGKARETQYF. The CDR3 nucleotides are TGTGCCAGCAGCAAAGGGAAGGCCCGGGAGACCCAGTACTTC.

The chain links TRBV29-1 to TRBJ1-2, with TRBD1 matching 10 bases. V was pared by 3 bases and J by 5 bases, with 6 bases of the junction left unmatched. The V gene's germline CDR1 is SQVTM and CDR2 ANQGSEA. CDR3 length equals 14 residues. The CDR3: CSVEVRDRGYGYTF. CDR3 nucleotide sequence: TGCAGCGTTGAGGTCCGGGACAGGGGTTATGGCTACACCTTC.

This sequence joins TRBV28 and TRBJ2-3, with no clear D. The CDR3 is 11 residues long. CDR1 and CDR2 from the germline V gene are MDHEN and SYDVKM. Trimming stripped 5 bases from V and 2 bases from J, with 2 bases between. For the CDR3, the DNA is TGTGCCAGCAGTAACACAGATACGCAGTATTTT. Translation: CASSNTDTQYF.

The rearrangement uses TRBV5-1 and TRBJ2-1; TRBD2 aligns across 7 bases. CDR3 length equals 17 residues. The V segment lost 2 bases and the J segment 0 bases; nucleotides outside the gene matches: 8. The germline gives CDR1 SGHRS, CDR2 YFSETQ. The CDR3 loop is CASSLQGGGFSYNEQFF. In nucleotides, the CDR3 is TGCGCCAGCAGCTTACAAGGCGGGGGATTCTCCTACAATGAGCAGTTCTTC.

CDR3: CASSFQGLVGEQYF. The CDR3 DNA is TGCGCCAGCAGCTTTCAGGGGCTCGTGGGCGAGCAGTACTTC. The V call is TRBV5-1, the J call TRBJ2-7, with TRBD1 as a possible D gene (6 bases). Looked up from germline, CDR1 is SGHRS and CDR2 is YFSETQ. This CDR3 spans 14 amino acids. V was cut by 2 bases and J by 6 bases, with 15 bases left in between.

This chain joins TRBV12-2 and TRBJ2-1. TRBV12-2 is a pseudogene segment. The CDR3 covers 16 residues. CDR3 sequence reads: CASRYPPGPGRNEQFF. DNA of the CDR3: TGTGCAAGTCGCTACCCCCCGGGCCCAGGACGCAATGAGCAGTTCTTC.